This TCR beta chain was sequenced during a study of blood T cell repertoires in COVID-19. Study background: PBMCs, B-cell-depleted T cells, or T cells were the source of the cDNA or gDNA that made up the material.

Germline V gene sequence: CDR1 LNHDA, CDR2 SQIVND (reference sequence). V was pared by 6 bases and J by 0 bases, with 8 bases of the junction left unmatched. The CDR3 runs 16 residues. The repertoire was sequenced with immunoSEQ multiplex PCR; TCRdb's copy has only in-frame clones and lacks some. The table has fewer than 150,000 clones, 60% to 85% seen once; the top ten hold more than 0.8%. The genes are TRBV19 and TRBJ1-5; TRBD1 matches at 7 bases. The TCR comes from a human donor with acute or convalescent COVID-19. The donor label of this sample is uncertain. The sample was peripheral blood. CDR3: CASRDRTSPSNQPQHF. CDR3 DNA: TGTGCCAGTAGGGACAGGACTTCTCCTAGCAATCAGCCCCAGCATTTT.